This T cell receptor beta chain stems from a study of T cells in Graves' hyperthyroidism and ophthalmopathy. This CDR3 is built from 15 residues. V lost 4 bases, J lost 5 bases, and 18 bases lay in between. Germline V lookup: CDR1 SGHRS, CDR2 YFSETQ. Patients between 18 and 65 years old had hyperthyroidism, newly diagnosed and lasting under 2 months. The study, taken as a whole, reports: Most thyroid clonotypes with frequency above 0.001 were detected in blood.

Amplification targeted TCR beta CDR3 regions from RNA transcripts. HTBI primers were employed in a first-round RT-PCR of the TCR CDR3. Each CDR3 protein gets one entry after TCRdb re-called the multiplex PCR reads with MiXCR. The sample has more than 600,000 distinct CDR3 sequences; about a sixth are singletons. Concerning this clonotype: The antigen is not known.

The sample taken for sequencing was blood. The chain joins TRBV5-1 to TRBJ2-5; D perhaps matches TRBD1 (5 bases). This clonotype was sampled from a man between 18 and 35 years old with Graves' hyperthyroidism. CDR3 sequence reads: CASSEPAGILETQYF. The DNA for the CDR3 is TGCGCCAGCAGCGAACCGGCAGGGATCTTGGAGACCCAGTACTTC. The whole variable domain, filled in from reference TRBV5-1 and TRBJ2-5, reads KAGVTQTPRYLIKTRGQQVTLSCSPISGHRSVSWYQQTPGQGLQFLFEYFSETQRNKGNFPGRFSGRQFSNSRSEMNVSTLELGDSALYLCASSEPAGILETQYFGPGTRLLVL.